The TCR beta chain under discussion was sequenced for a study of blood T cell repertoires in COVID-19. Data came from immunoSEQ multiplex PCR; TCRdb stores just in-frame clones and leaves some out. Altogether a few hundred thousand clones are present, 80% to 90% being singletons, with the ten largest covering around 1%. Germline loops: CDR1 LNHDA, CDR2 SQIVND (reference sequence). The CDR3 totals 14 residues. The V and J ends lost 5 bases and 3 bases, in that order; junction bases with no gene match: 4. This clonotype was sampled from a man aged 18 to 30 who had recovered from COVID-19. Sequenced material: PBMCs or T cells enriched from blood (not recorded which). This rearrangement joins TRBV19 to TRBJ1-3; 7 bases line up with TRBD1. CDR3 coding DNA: TGTGCCAGTAGTGCAGGGGGGAGTGGAAACACCATATATTTT. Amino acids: CASSAGGSGNTIYF. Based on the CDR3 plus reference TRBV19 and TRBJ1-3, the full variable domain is DGGITQSPKYLFRKEGQNVTLSCEQNLNHDAMYWYRQDPGQGLRLIYYSQIVNDFQKGDIAEGYSVSREKKESFPLTVTSAQKNPTAFYLCASSAGGSGNTIYFGEGSWLTVV.